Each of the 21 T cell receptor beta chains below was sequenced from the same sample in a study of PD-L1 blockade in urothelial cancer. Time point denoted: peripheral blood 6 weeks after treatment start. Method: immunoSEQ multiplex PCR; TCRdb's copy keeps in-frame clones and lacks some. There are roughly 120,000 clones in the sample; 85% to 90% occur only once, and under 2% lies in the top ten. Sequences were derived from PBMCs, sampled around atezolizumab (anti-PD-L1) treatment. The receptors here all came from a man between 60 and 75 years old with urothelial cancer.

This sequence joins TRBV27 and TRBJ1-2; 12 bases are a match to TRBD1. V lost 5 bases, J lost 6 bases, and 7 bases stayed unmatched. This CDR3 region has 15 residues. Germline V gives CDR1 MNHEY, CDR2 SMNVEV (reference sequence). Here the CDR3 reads CASSHPGQGADGYTF. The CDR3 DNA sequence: TGTGCCAGCAGTCACCCGGGACAGGGGGCGGATGGCTACACCTTC.

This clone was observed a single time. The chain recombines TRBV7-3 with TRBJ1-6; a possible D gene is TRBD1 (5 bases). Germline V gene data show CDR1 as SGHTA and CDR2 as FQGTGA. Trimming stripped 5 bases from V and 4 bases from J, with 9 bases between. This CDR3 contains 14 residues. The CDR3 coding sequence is TGTGCCAGCAGCACGGGACTGTATAATTCACCCCTCCACTTT. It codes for CASSTGLYNSPLHF.

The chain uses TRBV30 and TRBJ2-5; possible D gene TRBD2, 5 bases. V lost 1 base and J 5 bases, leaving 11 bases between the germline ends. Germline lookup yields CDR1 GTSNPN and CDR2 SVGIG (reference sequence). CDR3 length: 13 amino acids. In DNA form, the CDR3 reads TGTGCCTGGAGTGGGGGAGTTAGGGAGACCCAGTACTTC. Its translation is CAWSGGVRETQYF.

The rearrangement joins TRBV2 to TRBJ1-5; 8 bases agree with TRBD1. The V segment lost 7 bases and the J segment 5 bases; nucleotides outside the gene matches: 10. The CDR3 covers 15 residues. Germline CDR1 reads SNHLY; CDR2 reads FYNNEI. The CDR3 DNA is TGTGCCAGCAACCCTCAGGGGGCGAACGATCAGCCCCAGCATTTT. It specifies CASNPQGANDQPQHF.

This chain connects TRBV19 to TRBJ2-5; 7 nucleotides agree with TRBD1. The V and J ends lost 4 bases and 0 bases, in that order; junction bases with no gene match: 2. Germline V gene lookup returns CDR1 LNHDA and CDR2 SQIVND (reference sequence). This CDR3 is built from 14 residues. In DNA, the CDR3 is TGTGCCAGTAGTACACAGGGGTACCAAGAGACCCAGTACTTC. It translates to CASSTQGYQETQYF. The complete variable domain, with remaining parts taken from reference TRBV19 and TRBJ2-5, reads DGGITQSPKYLFRKEGQNVTLSCEQNLNHDAMYWYRQDPGQGLRLIYYSQIVNDFQKGDIAEGYSVSREKKESFPLTVTSAQKNPTAFYLCASSTQGYQETQYFGPGTRLLVL.

The CDR3 loop reads CASSGTSGQETQYF. The CDR3 DNA follows: TGCGCCAGCAGCGGGACTAGCGGGCAAGAGACCCAGTACTTC. V is TRBV5-1 and J is TRBJ2-5; 12 bases map to TRBD2. Germline CDR1 reads SGHRS; CDR2 reads YFSETQ. The V and J ends lost 4 bases and 2 bases, in that order; junction bases with no gene match: 0. This CDR3 is 14 amino acids long. Supplemented by reference TRBV5-1 and TRBJ2-5, the full variable domain reads KAGVTQTPRYLIKTRGQQVTLSCSPISGHRSVSWYQQTPGQGLQFLFEYFSETQRNKGNFPGRFSGRQFSNSRSEMNVSTLELGDSALYLCASSGTSGQETQYFGPGTRLLVL.

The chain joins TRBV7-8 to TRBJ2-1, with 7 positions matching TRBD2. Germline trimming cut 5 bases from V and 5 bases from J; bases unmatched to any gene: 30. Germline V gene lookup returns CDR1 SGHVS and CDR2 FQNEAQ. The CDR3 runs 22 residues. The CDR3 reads CASSPRLGGRVGVAGLHNEQFF. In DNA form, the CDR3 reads TGTGCCAGCAGCCCGCGACTCGGGGGGAGGGTAGGGGTAGCGGGCCTCCACAATGAGCAGTTCTTC.

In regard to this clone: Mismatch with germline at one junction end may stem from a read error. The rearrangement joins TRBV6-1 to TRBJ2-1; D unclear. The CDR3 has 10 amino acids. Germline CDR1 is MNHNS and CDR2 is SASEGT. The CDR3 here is CASGTTLRVF. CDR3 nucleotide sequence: TGTGCCAGCGGAACAACCCTCCGGGTCTTC.

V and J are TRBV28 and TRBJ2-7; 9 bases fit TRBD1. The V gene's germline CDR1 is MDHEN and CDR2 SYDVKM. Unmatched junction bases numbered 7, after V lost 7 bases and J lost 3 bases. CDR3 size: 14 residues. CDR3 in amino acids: CASKTTGGSYEQYF. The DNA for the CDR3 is TGTGCCAGCAAGACGACAGGGGGAAGCTACGAGCAGTACTTC. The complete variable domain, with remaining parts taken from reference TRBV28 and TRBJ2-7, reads DVKVTQSSRYLVKRTGEKVFLECVQDMDHENMFWYRQDPGLGLRLIYFSYDVKMKEKGDIPEGYSVSREKKERFSLILESASTNQTSMYLCASKTTGGSYEQYFGPGTRLTVT.

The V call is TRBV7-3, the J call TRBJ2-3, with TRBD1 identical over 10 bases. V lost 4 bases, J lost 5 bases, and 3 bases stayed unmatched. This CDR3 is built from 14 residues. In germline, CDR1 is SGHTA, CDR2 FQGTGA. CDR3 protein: CASSSGQGIDTQYF. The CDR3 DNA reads TGTGCCAGCAGCTCGGGACAGGGGATAGATACGCAGTATTTT.

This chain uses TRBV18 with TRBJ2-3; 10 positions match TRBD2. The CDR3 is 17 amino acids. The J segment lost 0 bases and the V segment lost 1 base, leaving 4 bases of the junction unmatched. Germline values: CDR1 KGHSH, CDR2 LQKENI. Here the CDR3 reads CASSPLGTSESTDTQYF. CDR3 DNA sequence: TGTGCCAGCTCACCACTCGGGACTAGCGAGAGCACAGATACGCAGTATTTT.

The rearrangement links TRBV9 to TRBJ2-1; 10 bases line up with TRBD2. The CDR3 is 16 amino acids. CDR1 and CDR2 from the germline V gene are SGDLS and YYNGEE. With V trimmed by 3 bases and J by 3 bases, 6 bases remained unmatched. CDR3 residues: CASSAPGLAYYNEQFF. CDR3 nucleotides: TGTGCCAGCAGCGCTCCGGGACTAGCGTACTACAATGAGCAGTTCTTC.

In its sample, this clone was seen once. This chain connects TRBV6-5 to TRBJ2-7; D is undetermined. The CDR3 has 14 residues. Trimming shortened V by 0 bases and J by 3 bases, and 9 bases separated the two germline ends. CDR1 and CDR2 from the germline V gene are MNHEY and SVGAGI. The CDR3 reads CASSYSTPGYEQYF. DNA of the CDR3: TGTGCCAGCAGTTACTCGACTCCGGGCTACGAGCAGTACTTC.

The CDR3 bases are TGTGCCAGCAGCCCCGGACAGAACTATGGCTACACCTTC. It yields the protein CASSPGQNYGYTF. The genes are TRBV14 and TRBJ1-2; TRBD1 might be the D (6 bases). The CDR3 contains 13 residues. Trimming shortened V by 4 bases and J by 2 bases, and 8 bases separated the two germline ends. The germline gives CDR1 SGHDN, CDR2 FVKESK.

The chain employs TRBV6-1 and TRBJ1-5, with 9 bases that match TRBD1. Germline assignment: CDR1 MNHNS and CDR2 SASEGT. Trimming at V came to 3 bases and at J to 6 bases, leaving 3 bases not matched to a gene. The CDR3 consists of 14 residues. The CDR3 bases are TGTGCCAGCAGTGAGGGACAGGGCCTTCAGCCCCAGCATTTT. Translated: CASSEGQGLQPQHF.

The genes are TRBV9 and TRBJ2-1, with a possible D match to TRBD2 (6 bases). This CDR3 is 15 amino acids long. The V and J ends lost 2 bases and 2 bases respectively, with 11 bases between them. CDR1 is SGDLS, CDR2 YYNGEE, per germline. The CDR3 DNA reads TGTGCCAGCAGCGTGGGGACTCGAGCCTACAATGAGCAGTTCTTC. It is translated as CASSVGTRAYNEQFF.

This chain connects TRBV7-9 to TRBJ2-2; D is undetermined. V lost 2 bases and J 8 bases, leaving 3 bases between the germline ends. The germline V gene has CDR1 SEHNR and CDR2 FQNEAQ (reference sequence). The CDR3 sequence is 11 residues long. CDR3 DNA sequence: TGTGCCAGCAGCTTACTAGGGGAGCTGTTTTTT. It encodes CASSLLGELFF.

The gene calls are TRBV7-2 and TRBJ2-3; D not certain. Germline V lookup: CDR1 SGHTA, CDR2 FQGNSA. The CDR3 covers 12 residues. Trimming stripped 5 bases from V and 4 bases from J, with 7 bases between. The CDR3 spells CASSLFADTQYF. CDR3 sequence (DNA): TGTGCCAGCAGCCTCTTTGCAGATACGCAGTATTTT.

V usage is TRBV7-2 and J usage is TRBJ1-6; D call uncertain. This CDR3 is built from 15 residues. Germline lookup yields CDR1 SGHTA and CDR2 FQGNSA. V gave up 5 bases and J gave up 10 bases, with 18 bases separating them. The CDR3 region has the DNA TGTGCCAGCAGCCCGGTGCGGGTGAGCAAGTCACCCCTCCACTTT. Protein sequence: CASSPVRVSKSPLHF.

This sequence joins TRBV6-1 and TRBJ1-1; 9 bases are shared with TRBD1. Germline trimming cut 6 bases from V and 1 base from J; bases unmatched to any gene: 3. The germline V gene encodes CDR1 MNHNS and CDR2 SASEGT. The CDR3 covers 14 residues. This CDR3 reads CASRDRGPNTEAFF. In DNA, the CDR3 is TGTGCCAGCAGGGACAGGGGCCCGAACACTGAAGCTTTCTTT.

The CDR3 loop reads CASTYGTNNEKLFF. CDR3 nucleotides: TGCGCCAGCACTTACGGGACTAATAATGAAAAACTGTTTTTT. The chain has TRBV5-1 and TRBJ1-4, with D tentatively TRBD1 (5 bases). V lost 6 bases to trimming and J lost 4 bases, with 13 bases between them. This CDR3 comprises 14 residues. Germline V lookup: CDR1 SGHRS, CDR2 YFSETQ. The complete variable domain, with remaining parts taken from reference TRBV5-1 and TRBJ1-4, reads KAGVTQTPRYLIKTRGQQVTLSCSPISGHRSVSWYQQTPGQGLQFLFEYFSETQRNKGNFPGRFSGRQFSNSRSEMNVSTLELGDSALYLCASTYGTNNEKLFFGSGTQLSVL.